This T cell receptor (beta chain) originates from a study of regulatory T cells in long-lasting Graves disease. Time point denoted: persistent/refractory GD, antithyroid drugs over 5 years with positive TRAb. RNA isolated from PBMCs was used to make the TCR library. The table lists this clonotype with a count of one. The V gene's germline CDR1 is GTSNPN and CDR2 SVGIG (reference sequence). The CDR3 runs 10 residues. The ends were cut back, 2 bases at V and 5 bases at J, with 1 base in the middle. HTBI primers from iRepertoire and Arm-PCR of CDR3 regions yielded the TCR beta libraries. TCRdb recomputed calls from the multiplex PCR reads with MiXCR, one row per CDR3 protein. The sample has about 470,000 distinct CDR3 sequences; around 20% are singletons.

Sequencing was performed on peripheral blood mononuclear cells (PBMCs), taken when the disease was refractory, from a patient treated with antithyroid drugs. The chain combines TRBV30 with TRBJ1-3, with no clear D. The receptor was derived from a female donor with Graves disease. The DNA for the CDR3 is TGTGCCTGGAGTCGAAACACCATATATTTT. Protein product: CAWSRNTIYF.